This T cell receptor beta chain was sequenced for a study of T-cell reconstitution after alpha-beta-depleted transplantation in children. It was with unique molecular identifiers that the TCRbeta library was prepared. TCRdb analysed the PCR reads with MiXCR anew, one entry per CDR3 protein. The repertoire includes about a million distinct CDR3 sequences, roughly 29% of them detected once, and roughly 31% sits in the top ten. As to this clonotype: As yet, its antigen is unknown.

Overall study results and limits: Hyperexpanded clones declined; after one year, newly produced T cells mostly supplied diversity.

The V segment lost 5 bases and the J segment 6 bases; nucleotides outside the gene matches: 11. This CDR3 has 15 amino acids. The input for sequencing was PBMCs, mostly from graft donor cells, taken 360 days after TCRalphabeta/CD19-depleted stem cell transplant. V and J are TRBV12-3 or TRBV12-4 and TRBJ2-7; 9 bases are a match to TRBD1. This clonotype originated in a boy in the first two years of life who had a stem cell transplant for SCID, so the T cells may come from the graft donor. Here the CDR3 reads CASSPEGQGPSEQYF. The CDR3, as DNA: TGTGCCAGCAGTCCCGAGGGACAGGGACCGTCCGAGCAGTACTTC.